This T cell receptor beta chain was recovered during a study of shared clonotypes between healthy human individuals. This table comes from immunoSEQ multiplex PCR, and its TCRdb copy is limited to in-frame clones, with some not included. The sample comprises around 690,000 clones, about nine tenths of which are singletons, and 34% rests with the top ten. V lost 4 bases and J lost 4, with 17 bases in between. Looked up from germline, CDR1 is SGHRS and CDR2 is YFSETQ. This CDR3 comprises 15 residues. The chain carries TRBV5-1 and TRBJ1-2; D is ambiguous. This sequence originates from a man aged 18 to 30 in good health. Some clones in this sample may be carry-over from other donors' samples. Sequenced material: memory CD8+ T cells from PBMCs. The subset is: CD45RO+ cells pooled with CCR7-negative TemRA cells. CDR3 in DNA: TGCGCCAGCAGCACCTTACCCGCAAGATTCTATGGCTACACCTTC. It encodes CASSTLPARFYGYTF.